The sequence of this T cell receptor (beta chain) was determined in a study of cytomegalovirus exposure and HLA in healthy donors. Study conclusions and caveats: In an earlier analysis, in 587 donors, most V segments appeared productive either ~87% or ~30% of the time. Reportedly, HLA-A and HLA-B alleles of most subjects were accurately predicted from TCR beta. Associated with cytomegalovirus, according to the listing, were 170 or so TCR beta chains.

Researchers ran the PCR with 60 Vbeta and 13 Jbeta primers. Measured with immunoSEQ multiplex PCR; TCRdb has only the in-frame clones, and not every one. The table includes approximately 110,000 clones, roughly 66% detected once. In the case of this clone: The target antigen is unknown. Other DNA sequences from this sample encode an identical CDR3 as well.

CDR3 length equals 14 residues. V was clipped by 3 bases and J by 5 bases, with 10 bases between them. Germline CDR1 reads MNHEY; CDR2 reads SMNVEV (reference sequence). The chain recombines TRBV27 with TRBJ1-4; no firm D call. The sequenced material came from PBMCs. The TCR was taken from a man aged 60 to 75 in good health and CMV-seropositive. CDR3 nucleotides: TGTGCCAGCAGTTTTGGTGTGCGGAATGAAAAACTGTTTTTT. This sequence encodes CASSFGVRNEKLFF.